The 31 T cell receptor beta chains given below trace back to one sample, sequenced in a study of response to subunit inactivated influenza vaccine. TCRdb reprocessed the RT-PCR reads via MiXCR and lists one record per CDR3 protein. This table has about 830,000 distinct CDR3 sequences, approximately 17% appearing once. The sample was PBMCs from blood, taken about 5 days after vaccination. Receptor source: a man aged 45 to 65 who received an inactivated influenza vaccine.

Here the CDR3 DNA reads TGCAGTGCTAGACACCAACTAGTACTTCAAGAGACCCAGTACTTC. Translation: CSARHQLVLQETQYF. The chain recombines TRBV20-1 with TRBJ2-5; D might be TRBD2 (5 bases). This CDR3 has 15 amino acids. CDR1 and CDR2 from the germline V gene are DFQATT and SNEGSKA (reference sequence). V lost 2 bases to trimming and J lost 2 bases, with 15 bases between them.

This clonotype has just a few counts. The chain has TRBV20-1 and TRBJ2-7; 9 positions match TRBD1. The CDR3 is 19 residues long. The V gene end was trimmed by 2 bases and the J gene end by 2 bases; junction bases not matched to a gene: 19. The germline V gene has CDR1 DFQATT and CDR2 SNEGSKA (reference sequence). DNA of the CDR3: TGCAGTGCTAGACTAACGACAGGGGGGAAAAACACCCGAGCCTACGAGCAGTACTTC. Its translation is CSARLTTGGKNTRAYEQYF.

The chain has TRBV7-2 and TRBJ1-6; maybe TRBD1 (5 bases). With 5 bases removed from V and 10 bases from J, the gap between germline ends came to 21 bases. The CDR3 consists of 16 residues. Germline V gene sequence: CDR1 SGHTA, CDR2 FQGNSA. The CDR3 protein is CASSPTQGGVESPLHF. The CDR3, as DNA: TGTGCCAGCAGCCCAACTCAGGGCGGTGTTGAATCACCCCTCCACTTT.

The chain has TRBV20-1 and TRBJ2-7, with D perhaps matching TRBD1 or TRBD2 (5 bases each). Trimming pared 1 base from V and 1 base from J, leaving 11 bases between. Germline V gives CDR1 DFQATT, CDR2 SNEGSKA (reference sequence). The CDR3 totals 14 residues. For the CDR3, the DNA is TGCAGTGCTAGAGCTGGGTGGGGGTCCTACGAGCAGTACTTC. As protein: CSARAGWGSYEQYF.

In this sample, this clonotype turned up a few times. This chain connects TRBV28 to TRBJ2-1, with 9 positions matching TRBD1. The germline CDR1 and CDR2 sequences are MDHEN and SYDVKM. Losses at the gene ends were 3 bases for V and 7 bases for J; bases not matched to a gene: 7. The CDR3 is 15 residues long. The CDR3 loop reads CASSFLGQGRNEQFF. The DNA for the CDR3 is TGTGCCAGCAGTTTCCTGGGACAGGGAAGGAATGAGCAGTTCTTC.

The chain links TRBV2 to TRBJ2-1; TRBD2 aligns across 9 bases. The CDR3 extends over 13 amino acids. Per germline, CDR1 SNHLY and CDR2 FYNNEI. V dropped 10 bases and J dropped 5; count of bases not matched to a gene: 6. The CDR3 loop reads CANLAGAHNEQFF. The CDR3 DNA is TGTGCCAATTTAGCGGGAGCCCACAATGAGCAGTTCTTC.

V and J are TRBV27 and TRBJ2-5, with D possibly TRBD2 on 6 matching bases. CDR3 size: 16 residues. V lost 0 bases, J lost 5 bases, and 16 bases lay in between. CDR1 MNHEY and CDR2 SMNVEV come from the germline V gene (reference sequence). DNA of the CDR3: TGTGCCAGCAGTTTATCGGTGGCGGGATTGTGGGAGACCCAGTACTTC. Encoded protein: CASSLSVAGLWETQYF.

The chain recombines TRBV6-6 with TRBJ1-6, with a weak D call TRBD1 (6 bases). Looked up from germline, CDR1 is MNHNY and CDR2 is SVGAGI (reference sequence). This CDR3 region has 12 residues. Trimming stripped 8 bases from V and 9 bases from J, with 11 bases between. The CDR3 DNA follows: TGTGCCAGCGGATCACAGGGTTCACCCCTCCACTTT. It translates to CASGSQGSPLHF.

The rearrangement uses TRBV6-2 or TRBV6-3 and TRBJ2-3, with 13 bases that match TRBD2. Losses at the gene ends were 7 bases for V and 3 bases for J; bases not matched to a gene: 7. The CDR3 loop spans 16 amino acids. Per the germline V gene, CDR1 is MNHEY and CDR2 is SVGEGT. The DNA for the CDR3 is TGTGCCAGCATCACCGGACTAGCGGGAGCGACAGATACGCAGTATTTT. This translates into CASITGLAGATDTQYF.

This clonotype was seen a handful of times. The chain carries TRBV15 and TRBJ2-2; perhaps D is TRBD1 or TRBD2 (5 bases each). Germline-derived CDR1 and CDR2 are LNHNV and YYDKDF (reference sequence). The CDR3 spans 13 residues. V dropped 2 bases and J dropped 6 bases, with 7 bases sitting between them. For the CDR3, the DNA is TGTGCCACCAGCAGACGAGGGGCCGGGGAGCTGTTTTTT. Protein product: CATSRRGAGELFF.

The chain joins TRBV20-1 to TRBJ2-1; 8 nucleotides line up with TRBD2. From germline, CDR1 is DFQATT and CDR2 SNEGSKA (reference sequence). CDR3 length: 14 amino acids. After removal of 3 bases from V and 6 bases from J, the junction contained 7 bases not matched to a gene. The CDR3 reads CSASERGGLNEQFF. The CDR3 nucleotides are TGCAGTGCTAGTGAACGGGGGGGCCTCAATGAGCAGTTCTTC.

This chain connects TRBV29-1 to TRBJ1-5, with D perhaps matching TRBD1 (6 bases). The CDR3 covers 13 residues. Looked up from germline, CDR1 is SQVTM and CDR2 is ANQGSEA. Trimming shortened V by 3 bases and J by 2 bases, and 8 bases separated the two germline ends. This CDR3 is CSVDAGGNQPQHF. The CDR3 DNA is TGCAGCGTTGATGCAGGGGGCAATCAGCCCCAGCATTTT.

The V and J genes are TRBV20-1 and TRBJ2-7; D possibly corresponds to TRBD2 (6 bases). The CDR3 is 14 amino acids. Germline V lookup: CDR1 DFQATT, CDR2 SNEGSKA (reference sequence). The V gene lost 0 bases and the J gene lost 4 bases, with 13 bases spanning the gap. CDR3 residues: CSARDRGTEYEQYF. The CDR3 DNA is TGCAGTGCTAGAGATCGGGGGACGGAATACGAGCAGTACTTC.

The CDR3 loop reads CASSLLGFNEKLFF. CDR3 bases: TGTGCCAGCAGCTTGTTGGGATTTAATGAAAAACTGTTTTTT. The chain employs TRBV5-5 and TRBJ1-4; D is undetermined. Germline V CDR1 and CDR2: SGHKS, YYEKEE (reference sequence). The CDR3 length is 14 residues. Trimming took 1 base from V and 4 from J, leaving 8 bases between them.

The rearrangement uses TRBV18 and TRBJ2-3; 8 nucleotides match TRBD1. The CDR3 contains 17 residues. V gave up 2 bases and J gave up 4 bases; unmatched junction bases: 11. Germline loops: CDR1 KGHSH, CDR2 LQKENI. In DNA, the CDR3 is TGTGCCAGCTCACCAGCGCGCAGGGGGCTGATCCCAGATACGCAGTATTTT. It encodes CASSPARRGLIPDTQYF.

This clonotype came up a few times. The chain is built from TRBV10-3 and TRBJ2-3; tentative D call: TRBD2 (6 bases). This CDR3 comprises 13 residues. Per germline, CDR1 ENHRY and CDR2 SYGVKD. V lost 2 bases to trimming and J lost 5 bases, with 8 bases between them. The CDR3 coding sequence is TGTGCCATCAGTGAGCGGGAGCAAGATACGCAGTATTTT. Amino acids: CAISEREQDTQYF.

The CDR3 is CASSTGLAPETQYF. CDR3 nucleotides: TGTGCCAGCAGCACCGGACTAGCCCCGGAGACCCAGTACTTC. The V and J genes are TRBV11-2 and TRBJ2-5; 8 bases map to TRBD2. J lost 5 bases, V lost 5 bases, and 7 bases had no gene match. Per germline, CDR1 SGHAT and CDR2 FQNNGV. This CDR3 comprises 14 residues. The whole variable domain, filled in from reference TRBV11-2 and TRBJ2-5, reads EAGVAQSPRYKIIEKRQSVAFWCNPISGHATLYWYQQILGQGPKLLIQFQNNGVVDDSQLPKDRFSAERLKGVDSTLKIQPAKLEDSAVYLCASSTGLAPETQYFGPGTRLLVL.

The rearrangement uses TRBV5-1 and TRBJ1-1, with a weak D call TRBD1 (6 bases). The CDR3 loop spans 17 amino acids. V lost 1 base to trimming and J lost 0 bases, with 16 bases between them. Germline assignment: CDR1 SGHRS and CDR2 YFSETQ. The CDR3 sequence: CASSLTLGGHLNTEAFF. CDR3 coding DNA: TGCGCCAGCAGCTTGACCCTAGGGGGACACCTGAACACTGAAGCTTTCTTT.

This clonotype came up a few times. V gene TRBV7-2 combines with J gene TRBJ2-7, with 9 bases identical to TRBD2. The CDR3 is 16 amino acids. In germline, CDR1 is SGHTA, CDR2 FQGNSA. V trimming: 0 bases; J trimming: 2 bases; junction bases outside the gene matches: 5. CDR3 residues: CASSLASGSYPYEQYF. As DNA, the CDR3 is TGTGCCAGCAGCTTAGCTAGCGGGAGCTATCCCTACGAGCAGTACTTC.

This clonotype appeared a few times. The chain recombines TRBV7-2 with TRBJ2-2; 7 bases agree with TRBD2. Trimming at V came to 8 bases and at J to 7 bases, leaving 10 bases not matched to a gene. Germline V gene sequence: CDR1 SGHTA, CDR2 FQGNSA. The CDR3 runs 14 residues. The CDR3 protein is CASAAEGRVGELFF. For the CDR3, the DNA is TGTGCCAGCGCCGCTGAGGGGAGGGTCGGGGAGCTGTTTTTT. Drawing the rest from reference TRBV7-2 and TRBJ2-2, the complete variable domain is GAGVSQSPSNKVTEKGKDVELRCDPISGHTALYWYRQSLGQGLEFLIYFQGNSAPDKSGLPSDRFSAERTGGSVSTLTIQRTQQEDSAVYLCASAAEGRVGELFFGEGSRLTVL.

The chain is built from TRBV5-1 and TRBJ2-7; D perhaps matches TRBD1 (5 bases). CDR3 length: 15 amino acids. Germline lookup yields CDR1 SGHRS and CDR2 YFSETQ. Trimming shortened V by 0 bases and J by 2 bases, and 12 bases separated the two germline ends. The CDR3 nucleotides read TGCGCCAGCAGCTTGGCCTCAGCCAGGGCCTACGAGCAGTACTTC. Translating gives CASSLASARAYEQYF.

This clonotype was seen many times. The rearrangement uses TRBV5-1 and TRBJ1-5; D call uncertain. Germline CDR1 is SGHRS and CDR2 is YFSETQ. The germline V and J ends were trimmed by 4 bases and 0 bases, with 5 bases remaining between them. The CDR3 has 13 amino acids. This CDR3 reads CASSANSNQPQHF. The CDR3 DNA is TGCGCCAGCAGCGCTAATAGCAATCAGCCCCAGCATTTT.

This clonotype has just a few counts. V and J are TRBV20-1 and TRBJ2-3; 11 bases line up with TRBD2. This CDR3 spans 12 amino acids. Germline trimming cut 7 bases from V and 4 bases from J; bases unmatched to any gene: 1. CDR1 and CDR2 (germline): DFQATT, SNEGSKA (reference sequence). CDR3 loop: CSVAGGADTQYF. CDR3 nucleotide sequence: TGCAGTGTAGCGGGAGGGGCAGATACGCAGTATTTT.

This clonotype was observed at least ten times. The chain couples TRBV18 to TRBJ2-3; the D is unclear. This CDR3 has 14 residues. The germline V gene has CDR1 KGHSH and CDR2 LQKENI. V dropped 5 bases and J dropped 1 base, with 10 bases sitting between them. Here the CDR3 reads CASSSFFGTDTQYF. The CDR3 DNA sequence: TGTGCCAGCTCATCTTTCTTCGGCACAGATACGCAGTATTTT.

In its sample, this clonotype was seen a few times. V and J are TRBV4-1 and TRBJ2-7, with no clear D. CDR1 and CDR2 from the germline V gene are MGHRA and YSYEKL. This CDR3 is 13 amino acids long. The ends were cut back, 4 bases at V and 3 bases at J, with 10 bases in the middle. The CDR3 is CASSPWQRYEQYF. CDR3 DNA: TGCGCCAGCAGCCCCTGGCAGCGCTACGAGCAGTACTTC.

This chain joins TRBV12-3 or TRBV12-4 and TRBJ2-2; weak D call: TRBD2 (5 bases). Trimming pared 1 base from V and 11 bases from J, leaving 14 bases between. There are 14 residues in the CDR3. The CDR3 coding sequence is TGTGCCAGCAGTTTAGTAGAGGGTTTACGAGAGCTGTTTTTT. Residues: CASSLVEGLRELFF.

This clonotype has just a few counts. The chain is built from TRBV7-2 and TRBJ2-7; 9 nucleotides agree with TRBD2. Unmatched junction bases numbered 5, after V lost 5 bases and J lost 6 bases. The CDR3 has 13 amino acids. Germline V gene lookup returns CDR1 SGHTA and CDR2 FQGNSA. The CDR3: CASSQTSGLEQYF. The CDR3 bases are TGTGCCAGCAGCCAGACTAGCGGACTCGAGCAGTACTTC. Combining the CDR3 with reference TRBV7-2 and TRBJ2-7 gives the whole variable domain GAGVSQSPSNKVTEKGKDVELRCDPISGHTALYWYRQSLGQGLEFLIYFQGNSAPDKSGLPSDRFSAERTGGSVSTLTIQRTQQEDSAVYLCASSQTSGLEQYFGPGTRLTVT.

The chain links TRBV5-6 to TRBJ1-2; a weak D match, TRBD1 (6 bases). With 4 bases removed from V and 8 bases from J, the gap between germline ends came to 12 bases. The germline V gene has CDR1 SGHDT and CDR2 YYEEEE. The CDR3 consists of 12 residues. In DNA form, the CDR3 reads TGTGCCAGCAGCCTCCGACAGGCCGGCTACACCTTC. Its translation: CASSLRQAGYTF.

This clonotype was recorded a few times. This chain uses TRBV24-1 with TRBJ2-1, with D perhaps being TRBD1 or TRBD2 (6 bases each). This CDR3 spans 17 amino acids. V lost 4 bases and J lost 3, with 18 bases in between. Germline lookup yields CDR1 KGHDR and CDR2 SFDVKD. CDR3 region: CATSDPRTAGHYNEQFF. Here the CDR3 DNA reads TGTGCCACCAGTGACCCCCGGACAGCGGGTCACTACAATGAGCAGTTCTTC.

V gene TRBV6-2 or TRBV6-3 combines with J gene TRBJ2-5; no clear D. Germline values: CDR1 MNHEY, CDR2 SVGEGT. CDR3 size: 14 residues. Between the trimmed V and J ends, which lost 8 bases and 2 bases, there was a span of 15 bases. The CDR3 spells CASEVRPSQETQYF. Written as DNA, the CDR3 is TGTGCCAGCGAAGTGAGACCATCGCAAGAGACCCAGTACTTC.

This clonotype was counted a single time. This chain uses TRBV28 with TRBJ2-7, with 7 bases matching TRBD1. V shed 8 bases, J shed 0 bases, and the junction held 7 bases outside the gene matches. The CDR3 consists of 14 residues. Germline V gene sequence: CDR1 MDHEN, CDR2 SYDVKM. CDR3 bases: TGTGCCAGCTGTCAGGGGGATCACTCCTACGAGCAGTACTTC. Translation gives CASCQGDHSYEQYF.